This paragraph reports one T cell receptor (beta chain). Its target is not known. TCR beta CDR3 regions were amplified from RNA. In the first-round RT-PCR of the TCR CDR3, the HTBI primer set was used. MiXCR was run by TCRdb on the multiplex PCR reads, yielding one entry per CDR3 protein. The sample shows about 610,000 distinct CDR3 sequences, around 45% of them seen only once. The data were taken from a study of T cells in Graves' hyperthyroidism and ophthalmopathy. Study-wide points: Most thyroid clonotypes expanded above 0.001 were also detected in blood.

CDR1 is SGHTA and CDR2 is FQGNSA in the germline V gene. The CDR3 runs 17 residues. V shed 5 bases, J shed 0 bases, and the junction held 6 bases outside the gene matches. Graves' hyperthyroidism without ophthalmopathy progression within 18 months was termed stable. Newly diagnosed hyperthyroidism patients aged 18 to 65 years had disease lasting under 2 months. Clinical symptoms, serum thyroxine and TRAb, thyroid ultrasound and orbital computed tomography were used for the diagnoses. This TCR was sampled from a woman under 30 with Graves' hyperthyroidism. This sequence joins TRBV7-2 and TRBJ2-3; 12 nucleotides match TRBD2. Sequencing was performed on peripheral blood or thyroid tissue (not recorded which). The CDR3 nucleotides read TGTGCCAGCAGCCGAGGAACTAGCGGGGGGAGCACAGATACGCAGTATTTT. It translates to CASSRGTSGGSTDTQYF.